This T cell receptor (beta chain) was profiled in a study of blood T cell repertoires in COVID-19. Overall study: COVID-19 samples collected from the United States, Italy and Spain covered acute and convalescent phases. PBMCs, B-cell-depleted T cells, or T cells were the source of the cDNA or gDNA that made up the material.

The CDR3 sequence is 19 residues long. Source study methods: Reference gene primer amplification yielded estimated nucleated cell counts. Profiling relied on immunoSEQ multiplex PCR, and the TCRdb table lists in-frame clones only, not all of them. That table gives V, J and clone size, and the DNA gave D and trimming. The sample has about 270,000 clones; about 88% are singletons. The sequenced sample consisted of peripheral blood. The chain couples TRBV21-1 to TRBJ1-6. TRBV21-1 is recorded as a pseudogene. This clonotype was obtained from a man in his sixties who had recovered from COVID-19. The CDR3: CASSSTENASAGGNSPLHF. DNA for the CDR3: TGTGCCAGCAGCAGTACAGAGAACGCTTCGGCGGGGGGGAATTCACCCCTCCACTTT.